Listed here is a single TCR beta chain. Antigen specificity is unknown. In the study's own analysis: For the immunoSEQ data, sequences were junction-only without quality scores, so filtering differed. Method: immunoSEQ multiplex PCR; TCRdb's copy keeps in-frame clones and lacks some. Clone size and V and J calls were adopted from that table, with D and trimming inferred from the DNA. The table shows around 1.5 million clones, with around 98% occurring only once. These data come from a study of shared clonotypes between healthy human individuals. At the level of the study: Each donor's CD4 naive and CD4 memory cells filled three plates apiece, CD8 naive two, and CD8 memory one. Findings of the study overall: Several donors showed sharing of around 5.3% of naive CD4 clonotypes.

Germline CDR1 is MGHRA and CDR2 is YSYEKL. V was pared by 2 bases and J by 0 bases, with 13 bases between. The CDR3 is 16 residues long. Specimen: naive CD4+ T cells sorted from blood. Indicated subset: CD45RA+ positively selected. J is TRBJ1-1 and V is TRBV4-1; D may be TRBD1 (5 bases). The clonotype originates from a man aged 25 to 40 in good health. The CDR3 bases are TGCGCCAGCAGCCAAAGCCCCGGGACCGTGAACACTGAAGCTTTCTTT. Amino acids: CASSQSPGTVNTEAFF.